One sample yielded the 10 T cell receptor beta chains listed below, sequenced in a study of beta chain features in type 1 diabetes. The sequenced template was cDNA made from the entire isolated RNA. Only in-frame clones appear in the TCRdb table, and some are missing; sequencing was by immunoSEQ multiplex PCR. Of over 500,000 clones in the sample, about a sixth were seen once. The sequenced material came from naive CD4+ T cells from blood. Receptor source: a man aged 18 to 29 in good health.

The chain couples TRBV7-2 to TRBJ2-2; D unresolved. The CDR3 spans 14 residues. Germline V lookup: CDR1 SGHTA, CDR2 FQGNSA. Trimming removed 3 bases at V and 3 bases at J, with 8 bases between. DNA of the CDR3: TGTGCCAGCAGCTTCGGCGGCTACACCGGGGAGCTGTTTTTT. Amino acid sequence: CASSFGGYTGELFF.

The chain combines TRBV29-1 with TRBJ1-2; no firm D call. The CDR3 is 12 residues long. V lost 6 bases, J lost 2 bases, and 10 bases lay in between. The germline V gene has CDR1 SQVTM and CDR2 ANQGSEA. CDR3 sequence reads: CSVARPNYGYTF. Here the CDR3 DNA reads TGCAGCGTAGCACGACCCAACTATGGCTACACCTTC.

This clone came up a few times. The chain employs TRBV16 and TRBJ2-3; D unclear. The CDR3 sequence is 13 residues long. Germline V gene sequence: CDR1 KGHSY, CDR2 FQNENV. V dropped 2 bases and J dropped 7 bases, with 10 bases sitting between them. Here the CDR3 reads CASSQLMKYTQYF. The CDR3 DNA reads TGTGCCAGCAGCCAACTGATGAAGTATACGCAGTATTTT.

This clone was seen a few times. The chain uses TRBV18 and TRBJ1-1; D is undetermined. CDR3 length: 13 residues. With 3 bases removed from V and 7 bases from J, the gap between germline ends came to 12 bases. Germline loops: CDR1 KGHSH, CDR2 LQKENI. In DNA, the CDR3 is TGTGCCAGCTCACCTGGTTTAGGAGATGAAGCTTTCTTT. It encodes CASSPGLGDEAFF.

CDR3: CACGTSGYEQYF. Here the CDR3 DNA reads TGCGCCTGCGGGACTAGCGGGTACGAGCAGTACTTC. V usage is TRBV5-1 and J usage is TRBJ2-7; 12 bases align to TRBD2. Trimming at V came to 10 bases and at J to 4 bases, leaving 3 bases not matched to a gene. Per the germline V gene, CDR1 is SGHRS and CDR2 is YFSETQ. CDR3 length: 12 amino acids. Filled out from reference TRBV5-1 and TRBJ2-7, the complete variable domain reads KAGVTQTPRYLIKTRGQQVTLSCSPISGHRSVSWYQQTPGQGLQFLFEYFSETQRNKGNFPGRFSGRQFSNSRSEMNVSTLELGDSALYLCACGTSGYEQYFGPGTRLTVT.

This clone was observed a few times. The chain uses TRBV11-2 and TRBJ2-3, with D possibly TRBD2 on 6 matching bases. The CDR3 contains 16 residues. Germline V CDR1 and CDR2: SGHAT, FQNNGV. Trimming took 1 base from V and 1 from J, leaving 12 bases between them. The CDR3 loop reads CASSLARGGGTDTQYF. The CDR3 DNA reads as TGTGCCAGCAGCTTAGCCCGGGGAGGAGGCACAGATACGCAGTATTTT. Filled out from reference TRBV11-2 and TRBJ2-3, the complete variable domain reads EAGVAQSPRYKIIEKRQSVAFWCNPISGHATLYWYQQILGQGPKLLIQFQNNGVVDDSQLPKDRFSAERLKGVDSTLKIQPAKLEDSAVYLCASSLARGGGTDTQYFGPGTRLTVL.

The chain carries TRBV7-2 and TRBJ2-2; TRBD2 agrees at 7 bases. The CDR3 loop spans 16 amino acids. Per the germline V gene, CDR1 is SGHTA and CDR2 is FQGNSA. The V segment lost 7 bases and the J segment 1 base; nucleotides outside the gene matches: 9. The CDR3 DNA is TGTGCCAGCAAACGGACCCTAGCGGTGAACACCGGGGAGCTGTTTTTT. Translation: CASKRTLAVNTGELFF.

The chain uses TRBV27 and TRBJ2-7; D remains unclear. The V end lost 3 bases, the J end lost 6 bases, and 12 bases lay between the germline ends. The CDR3 sequence is 13 residues long. Germline loops: CDR1 MNHEY, CDR2 SMNVEV (reference sequence). CDR3 residues: CASSFLGQGEQYF. Written as DNA, the CDR3 is TGTGCCAGCAGTTTTCTTGGGCAAGGCGAGCAGTACTTC.

The table lists this clone with a few counts. The chain employs TRBV7-9 and TRBJ2-7; no firm D call. The CDR3 consists of 15 residues. The germline CDR1 and CDR2 sequences are SEHNR and FQNEAQ (reference sequence). Trimming stripped 2 bases from V and 2 bases from J, with 13 bases between. The DNA of the CDR3 is TGTGCCAGCAGCTTAATGGTGGGTGCTACCTACGAGCAGTACTTC. Its protein product is CASSLMVGATYEQYF.

The V gene is TRBV6-5, the J gene TRBJ2-7, with D hard to call. The ends were cut back, 0 bases at V and 0 bases at J, with 6 bases in the middle. The CDR3 is made up of 14 amino acids. Germline V gives CDR1 MNHEY, CDR2 SVGAGI. CDR3 sequence (DNA): TGTGCCAGCAGTTACTCGGCCAGCTCCTACGAGCAGTACTTC. It codes for CASSYSASSYEQYF.